Listed below are T cell receptor beta chains from one sample, sequenced in a study of T cell responses to AZD1222 COVID-19 vaccine. Here immunoSEQ multiplex PCR was the method, and the copy in TCRdb shows in-frame clones only, minus some. The data contain around 140,000 clones, around 90% of them singletons. Sequencing was performed on peripheral blood, taken 28 days after the second dose of the MenACWY control vaccine. Receptors originate from an adult who received the MenACWY meningococcal vaccine as a control. Both conserved end residues are part of each CDR3. The order of the fields is J gene, D gene, clone size, V gene, CDR3 DNA, CDR3 protein. A D gene is named only where the DNA matches it firmly. Clone size, where shown, is once, few, many, or a class for clones that have expanded.

TRBJ2-7	TRBD1	-	TRBV14	TGTGCCAGCAGCCAAGATCTTTCAGGACAGGGACCCGAGCAGTACTTC	CASSQDLSGQGPEQYF
TRBJ2-7	-	-	TRBV4-1	TGCGCCAGCAGCCAAGAGATTCCCTACGAGCAGTACTTC	CASSQEIPYEQYF
TRBJ2-1	TRBD1	once	TRBV4-3	TGCGCCAGCAGCCAAGCGGCAGGACAGGGGTACAATGAGCAGTTCTTC	CASSQAAGQGYNEQFF
TRBJ2-2	-	-	TRBV6-5	TGTGCCAGCAGATTGACAGAATACACCGGGGAGCTGTTTTTT	CASRLTEYTGELFF
TRBJ2-3	-	-	TRBV7-2	TGTGCCAGCAGCTTAGATCGGGGTTTCACAGATACGCAGTATTTT	CASSLDRGFTDTQYF
TRBJ1-5	-	-	TRBV6-6	TGTGCCAGCAGGTGGGACATGAATCAGCCCCAGCATTTT	CASRWDMNQPQHF
TRBJ2-4	TRBD1	-	TRBV6-1	TGTGCCAGCAGTCAAGGACAGGGTCGGGCCAAAAACATTCAGTACTTC	CASSQGQGRAKNIQYF
TRBJ1-4	TRBD1	-	TRBV7-9	TGTGCCAGCAGCCCCGGGACAGGGCGCGAAAAACTGTTTTTT	CASSPGTGREKLFF
TRBJ1-1	TRBD1	-	TRBV9	TGTGCCAGCAGCCCGCGGACAGGGGCAACTGAAGCTTTCTTT	CASSPRTGATEAFF
TRBJ1-1	TRBD1	once	TRBV28	TGTGCCAGCAGTCTAAGGACATTAGAGGGGGCCGCTGAAGCTTTCTTT	CASSLRTLEGAAEAFF
TRBJ1-1	-	-	TRBV6-4	TGTGCCAGCAGCATTCTGGAGGGCACTGAAGCTTTCTTT	CASSILEGTEAFF
TRBJ1-5	-	-	TRBV7-2	TGTGCCAGCACTCAGGGAGTCGGGCAGCCCCAGCATTTT	CASTQGVGQPQHF
TRBJ2-3	-	-	TRBV5-5	TGTGCCAGCAGCTTTGACAGGTTCACAGATACGCAGTATTTT	CASSFDRFTDTQYF
TRBJ1-3	-	-	TRBV4-3	TGCGCCAGCAGCCAAGAGGTCCAGCTGGCTGGAAACACCATATATTTT	CASSQEVQLAGNTIYF
TRBJ2-2	-	-	TRBV12-3/TRBV12-4	TGTGCCAGCAGTAACACCGGGGAGCTGTTTTTT	CASSNTGELFF
TRBJ2-7	TRBD1	-	TRBV2	TGTGCCAGCGGCGGACCGGGGGGACAGGGGTTCGAGCAGTACTTC	CASGGPGGQGFEQYF
TRBJ1-2	-	-	TRBV7-2	TGTGCCAGCAGCCCATATCAGGTGTCCTTGGGGGATGGCTACACCTTC	CASSPYQVSLGDGYTF
TRBJ1-2	-	-	TRBV19	TGTGCCAGTAGCACCCGGGACGGCTATGGCTACACCTTC	CASSTRDGYGYTF
TRBJ2-1	-	-	TRBV2	TGTGCCAGCAGCACTCGGGCTGAGCAGTTCTTC	CASSTRAEQFF
TRBJ2-2	-	-	TRBV4-3	TGCGCCAGCAGCCAAGATTCAAGGGGGCTGTTTTTT	CASSQDSRGLFF
TRBJ2-7	TRBD2	-	TRBV27	TGTGCCAGCAGTTTATTCTCCCTAGCGGGAGTCGAGCAGTACTTC	CASSLFSLAGVEQYF
TRBJ1-2	-	-	TRBV3-1/TRBV3-2	TGTGCCAGCAGCCAGCGGGTGGGGGGTTATGGCTACACCTTC	CASSQRVGGYGYTF
TRBJ1-1	-	-	TRBV15	TGTGCCACCAGCAGAAACAGGGACGCTTTCTTT	CATSRNRDAFF
TRBJ1-2	-	-	TRBV2	TGTGCCAGCAGTGAAGGGGGCTTGGGCGGCTACACCTTC	CASSEGGLGGYTF
TRBJ2-1	-	-	TRBV7-9	TGTGCCAGCAGTATAAGGTTAGGCGGCTCGGATTTATACAATGAGCAGTTCTTC	CASSIRLGGSDLYNEQFF
TRBJ2-2	-	few	TRBV5-4	TGTGCCAGCAGCTTGAGTAACAGAGCGAACACCGGGGAGCTGTTTTTT	CASSLSNRANTGELFF
TRBJ1-1	TRBD1	-	TRBV27	TGTGCCAGCAGTTGGCTCGGGACAGCAAACACTGAAGCTTTCTTT	CASSWLGTANTEAFF
TRBJ1-4	-	-	TRBV5-1	TGCGCCAGCTCGACAGGAACCACAACTAATGAAAAACTGTTTTTT	CASSTGTTTNEKLFF
TRBJ1-1	-	-	TRBV4-1	TGCGCCAGCAGCTCATCGGTAGCATGGAACACTGAAGCTTTCTTT	CASSSSVAWNTEAFF
TRBJ1-5	TRBD1	-	TRBV12-3/TRBV12-4	TGTGCCAGCAGTAGGACAGGGCCAAACATTCTGGATTTT	CASSRTGPNILDF
TRBJ2-2	TRBD1	-	TRBV6-4	TGTGCCAGCAGGATGCAGGGGGACACCGGGGAGCTGTTTTTT	CASRMQGDTGELFF
TRBJ2-3	-	-	TRBV10-3	TGTGCCATCAGTGGACCGGGGGGGACAGCGTCTAGCACAGATACGCAGTATTTT	CAISGPGGTASSTDTQYF
TRBJ1-1	-	-	TRBV12-5	TGTGCTAGTGGTTATGACACCACTGAAGCTTTCTTT	CASGYDTTEAFF
TRBJ1-2	-	once	TRBV29-1	TGCAGCGTGGTGCCTGGCTACACCTTC	CSVVPGYTF
TRBJ1-2	TRBD1	once	TRBV9	TGTGCCAGCAGCGGGGGGCAGGGGGCGTATGGCTACACCTTC	CASSGGQGAYGYTF
TRBJ1-2	TRBD1	-	TRBV5-1	TGCGCCAGCAGCTCGACCGGACAGGGACGGGGCTACACCTTC	CASSSTGQGRGYTF
TRBJ1-2	-	-	TRBV7-9	TGTGCCAGCAGCTTTAACAGGGATTATGGCTACACCTTC	CASSFNRDYGYTF
TRBJ2-1	-	-	TRBV6-4	TGTGCCAGCAGTGACTTCTCCACGGGAAATGAGCAGTTCTTC	CASSDFSTGNEQFF
TRBJ1-4	-	-	TRBV16	TGTGCCAGCAGCCGTGGGACGAATGAAAAACTGTTTTTT	CASSRGTNEKLFF
TRBJ1-4	TRBD1	-	TRBV2	TGTGCCAGCAGTGGACAGGGAGGGAAGGGTGAAAAACTGTTTTTT	CASSGQGGKGEKLFF
TRBJ2-2	-	-	TRBV7-2	TGTGCCAGCAGCCTCCGACGGGGGGCGATCGGGGAGCTGTTTTTT	CASSLRRGAIGELFF
TRBJ2-4	-	-	TRBV27	TGTGCCAGCAGTCTGTACAGTGGAGCCAAAAACATTCAGTACTTC	CASSLYSGAKNIQYF
TRBJ1-5	-	-	TRBV19	TGTGCCAGTACCGCCCGGGGAAGTCAGGGAAATAGCAATCAGCCCCAGCATTTT	CASTARGSQGNSNQPQHF
TRBJ2-2	-	-	TRBV18	TGTGCCAGCTCACCACAGGGCTCAACCGGGGAGCTGTTTTTT	CASSPQGSTGELFF
TRBJ1-5	-	-	TRBV19	TGTGCCAGTAAAGTTAGTGTGGGCGATAGCAATCAGCCCCAGCATTTT	CASKVSVGDSNQPQHF
TRBJ1-1	-	-	TRBV13	TGTGCCAGCAGCGAGGGGGGCGTTCGTTCTACGTTCACTGAAGCTTTCTTT	CASSEGGVRSTFTEAFF
TRBJ2-7	TRBD2	-	TRBV7-6	TGTGCCAGCAGCCCAAGCCTAGCGGGAGGCCTCTACGAGCAGTACTTC	CASSPSLAGGLYEQYF
TRBJ1-5	TRBD1	once	TRBV2	TGTGCCAGCGACAGGGGAGGTAGCAATCAGCCCCAGCATTTT	CASDRGGSNQPQHF
TRBJ2-3	TRBD1	-	TRBV5-1	TGCGCCAGCAGCTTGGAGGGACAGACTAGCACAGATACGCAGTATTTT	CASSLEGQTSTDTQYF
TRBJ1-2	TRBD1	-	TRBV7-2	TGTGCCAGCGCTCCATCTACAGGGGGCAACTATGGCTACACCTTC	CASAPSTGGNYGYTF
TRBJ2-2	-	-	TRBV11-3	TGTGCCAGCAGCTTAGATGTGGGGCTCACCGGGGAGCTGTTTTTT	CASSLDVGLTGELFF